Only a few counts were recorded for the clone carrying this T cell receptor (beta chain). The PCR employed 60 Vbeta primers together with 13 Jbeta primers. Assay used: immunoSEQ multiplex PCR; TCRdb lists only in-frame clones, some missing. In the table there are around 140,000 clones, about 64% of which are singletons. V lost 5 bases and J lost 8; bases outside the gene matches: 8. Germline assignment: CDR1 SEHNR and CDR2 FQNEAQ (reference sequence). CDR3 size: 15 residues. The record originates from a study of cytomegalovirus exposure and HLA in healthy donors. This clonotype was sampled from a woman aged 35 to 49 in good health and CMV-seronegative. The material sequenced was PBMCs. The chain links TRBV7-9 to TRBJ1-6; 8 positions agree with TRBD1. The CDR3 here is CASSRQGQAHSPLHF. CDR3 coding DNA: TGTGCCAGCAGCCGCCAGGGACAGGCCCATTCACCCCTCCACTTT.